The source of this TCR beta chain is a study of T cell repertoires in cytomegalovirus infection. Findings and limits, study-wide: HLA-C-restricted, CMV-specific TCR beta clonotypes were dominant ex vivo.

A remark on this clonotype: Its specificity is unknown. The junction shows a germline mismatch at one end, possibly a read error.

TCRdb reanalysed the reads using MiXCR and keeps one entry per CDR3 protein. The table has 100,000 or so distinct CDR3 sequences, 16% seen once; the top ten hold about 8.8%. Specimen: PBMCs. This clonotype was sampled from a human donor in good health (CMV status not recorded). Some clones in this sample may be carry-over from other donors' samples.

CDR3: CASSPLAGELSF. In DNA form, the CDR3 reads TGTGCCAGCAGCCCCCTGGCCGGGGAGCTGTCTTTT. J is TRBJ2-2 and V is TRBV7-9, with D maybe TRBD2 (5 bases). Per the germline V gene, CDR1 is SEHNR and CDR2 is FQNEAQ (reference sequence). The CDR3 sequence is 12 residues long.